One and the same sample provided the 13 T cell receptor beta chains below, sequenced in a study of T cell responses to AZD1222 COVID-19 vaccine. Clones were read by immunoSEQ multiplex PCR, and TCRdb kept only the in-frame ones, dropping some. This table has around 200,000 clones, about 91% appearing once. Sample: peripheral blood, taken on day 0 of AZD1222 vaccination. Every receptor here comes from an adult in good health.

This sequence joins TRBV3-1 (or the pseudogene TRBV3-2) and TRBJ2-3, with no clear D. Germline V gene sequence: CDR1 LGHDT, CDR2 YNNKEL (reference sequence). CDR3 length: 14 amino acids. V lost 1 base and J 0 bases, leaving 5 bases between the germline ends. CDR3 sequence reads: CASSQGSSTDTQYF. The DNA for the CDR3 is TGTGCCAGCAGCCAAGGTAGCAGCACAGATACGCAGTATTTT.

The J gene is TRBJ1-1, the V gene TRBV5-4, with D perhaps matching TRBD1 (5 bases). The CDR3 is 14 amino acids. Germline assignment: CDR1 SGHNT and CDR2 YYREEE (reference sequence). The V end lost 1 base, the J end lost 7 bases, and 14 bases lay between the germline ends. CDR3 sequence reads: CASSLYGGTGEAFF. The CDR3 DNA sequence: TGTGCCAGCAGCTTGTACGGGGGTACGGGTGAAGCTTTCTTT. Supplemented by reference TRBV5-4 and TRBJ1-1, the full variable domain reads ETGVTQSPTHLIKTRGQQVTLRCSSQSGHNTVSWYQQALGQGPQFIFQYYREEENGRGNFPPRFSGLQFPNYSSELNVNALELDDSALYLCASSLYGGTGEAFFGQGTRLTVV.

The gene calls are TRBV3-1 (or the pseudogene TRBV3-2) and TRBJ1-5, with D tentatively TRBD1 (6 bases). Trimming stripped 4 bases from V and 6 bases from J, with 10 bases between. Germline loops: CDR1 LGHDT, CDR2 YNNKEL (reference sequence). The CDR3 runs to 13 residues. For the CDR3, the DNA is TGTGCCAGCAGCCCGGGGGCGGGTCAGCCCCAGCATTTT. As protein: CASSPGAGQPQHF.

As to this clone: The identical CDR3 is also encoded by other nucleotide sequences in the sample. The chain employs TRBV9 and TRBJ1-1, with a weak D call TRBD1 (5 bases). Deletions cut 4 bases from V and 0 bases from J, with 13 bases between. This CDR3 has 15 residues. Germline V gene sequence: CDR1 SGDLS, CDR2 YYNGEE. CDR3 sequence (DNA): TGTGCCAGCAGCCCGAACGGGGCCATGAACACTGAAGCTTTCTTT. Protein sequence: CASSPNGAMNTEAFF.

A word on this clone: With a much larger clone just one base away, this may be a read error. The chain links TRBV7-2 to TRBJ1-1; D call uncertain. Germline V lookup: CDR1 SGHTA, CDR2 FQGNSA. The V end lost 1 base, the J end lost 1 base, and 4 bases lay between the germline ends. The CDR3 has 13 residues. In nucleotides, the CDR3 is TGTGCCAGCAGCTTAGGGGCGAACACTGAAGCTTTCTTT. Amino acid sequence: CASSLGANTEAFF.

V and J are TRBV19 and TRBJ1-5; maybe TRBD1 (5 bases). Trimming cost V 6 bases and J 0 bases, with 18 bases left between them. The CDR3 loop spans 17 amino acids. CDR1 and CDR2 (germline): LNHDA, SQIVND (reference sequence). The CDR3 bases are TGTGCCAGTAGCAGCCGGCGGAGGGGCTATAGCAATCAGCCCCAGCATTTT. It is translated as CASSSRRRGYSNQPQHF.

The DNA of the CDR3 is TGTGCCAGCAGCTTGACCAGCGGGGGAACAGATACGCAGTATTTT. Protein sequence: CASSLTSGGTDTQYF. This chain links TRBV7-9 with TRBJ2-3; 8 bases agree with TRBD2. The CDR3 loop spans 15 amino acids. The ends lost 3 bases at V and 3 bases at J; junction bases unmatched: 5. The germline gives CDR1 SEHNR, CDR2 FQNEAQ (reference sequence).

This clone showed up just once. The chain uses TRBV5-1 and TRBJ2-5; 8 positions match TRBD2. The V segment lost 2 bases and the J segment 4 bases; nucleotides outside the gene matches: 4. This CDR3 is 14 amino acids long. Germline V gene data show CDR1 as SGHRS and CDR2 as YFSETQ. The CDR3 reads CASSLPGLGETQYF. CDR3 sequence (DNA): TGCGCCAGCAGCTTACCGGGACTAGGAGAGACCCAGTACTTC.

V gene TRBV7-2 combines with J gene TRBJ2-5, with D possibly matching TRBD2 (6 bases). Germline V lookup: CDR1 SGHTA, CDR2 FQGNSA. CDR3 length equals 12 residues. V lost 3 bases, J lost 5 bases, and 7 bases lay in between. CDR3 sequence reads: CASSFGGETQYF. The CDR3 DNA follows: TGTGCCAGCAGCTTTGGGGGGGAGACCCAGTACTTC.

In this sample, this clone turned up a few times. V and J are TRBV11-2 and TRBJ2-3; 8 bases match TRBD2. The CDR3 has 16 residues. V lost 4 bases and J lost 4; bases outside the gene matches: 10. Germline V gene data show CDR1 as SGHAT and CDR2 as FQNNGV. CDR3 protein: CASSSGGGQGADTQYF. The CDR3 nucleotides are TGTGCCAGCAGCTCAGGCGGGGGGCAGGGCGCAGATACGCAGTATTTT.

This clone was detected once. The rearrangement joins TRBV13 to TRBJ1-1; D remains ambiguous. Per germline, CDR1 PRHDT and CDR2 FYEKMQ (reference sequence). This CDR3 has 13 residues. The V gene lost 3 bases and the J gene lost 0 bases, with 5 bases spanning the gap. The CDR3 nucleotides are TGTGCCAGCAGCTTGGGGATGAACACTGAAGCTTTCTTT. Amino acid sequence: CASSLGMNTEAFF.

This rearrangement joins TRBV4-2 to TRBJ2-1, with D possibly matching TRBD1 (7 bases). V was pared by 1 base and J by 4 bases, with 17 bases between. CDR3 length: 17 residues. Germline assignment: CDR1 LGHNA and CDR2 YNFKEQ. The CDR3 region has the DNA TGTGCCAGCAGCCAAGTTTCAGGGGGGCGAGAATACAATGAGCAGTTCTTC. Residues: CASSQVSGGREYNEQFF.

This clone was counted a few times. V and J are TRBV10-3 and TRBJ2-7; the D is unclear. Trimming took off 0 bases at V and 2 bases at J, with 5 bases between the two ends. There are 13 residues in the CDR3. In germline, CDR1 is ENHRY, CDR2 SYGVKD. The CDR3 here is CAISESATYEQYF. The DNA of the CDR3 is TGTGCCATCAGTGAGTCTGCAACCTACGAGCAGTACTTC.